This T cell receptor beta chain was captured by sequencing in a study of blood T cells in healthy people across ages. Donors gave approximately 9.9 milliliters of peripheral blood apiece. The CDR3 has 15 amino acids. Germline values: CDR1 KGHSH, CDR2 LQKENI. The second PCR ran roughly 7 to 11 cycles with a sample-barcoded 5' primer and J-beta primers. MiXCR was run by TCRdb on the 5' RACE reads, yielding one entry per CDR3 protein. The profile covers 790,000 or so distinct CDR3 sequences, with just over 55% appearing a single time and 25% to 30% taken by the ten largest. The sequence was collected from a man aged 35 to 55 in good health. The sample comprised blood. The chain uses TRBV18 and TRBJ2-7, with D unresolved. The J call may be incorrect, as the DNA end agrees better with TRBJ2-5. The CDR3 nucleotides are TGTGCCAGCTCATCTCTGGGTAGTACAAAAGAGACCCAGTACTTC. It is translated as CASSSLGSTKETQYF.